This TCR beta chain was observed in a study of cytomegalovirus exposure and HLA in healthy donors. About the research overall: An earlier analysis identified 117 million unique TCR beta sequences in about 180 million T cells.

Broader study findings: About 87% or about 30% of the time was how often most TCR beta V segments were productive, according to an earlier analysis. Later genetic work tied a missense DCLRE1C variant to beta-chain V and J trimming.

On this clone itself: Its antigen is unidentified.

V trimming: 0 bases; J trimming: 5 bases; junction bases outside the gene matches: 5. Germline lookup yields CDR1 LGHNA and CDR2 YNFKEQ. The CDR3 has 16 amino acids. Both 60 Vbeta primers and 13 Jbeta primers went into the PCR. How the authors handled the data: Later analysis identified around 85 million unique TCR beta chains, about 10 million shared. Profiling relied on immunoSEQ multiplex PCR, and the TCRdb table lists in-frame clones only, not all of them. D and trimming were read from the DNA, whereas the V and J calls and clone size are those reported in that table. The sample lists about 190,000 clones; roughly 79% were seen once.

The sample taken for sequencing was PBMCs. This TCR came from a woman aged 18-29 years in good health and CMV-seronegative. The V and J genes are TRBV4-2 and TRBJ2-7, with TRBD1 matching 12 bases. The DNA of the CDR3 is TGTGCCAGCAGCCAAGAAGGGACAGGGGGCGCCCACGAGCAGTACTTC. Translating gives CASSQEGTGGAHEQYF.